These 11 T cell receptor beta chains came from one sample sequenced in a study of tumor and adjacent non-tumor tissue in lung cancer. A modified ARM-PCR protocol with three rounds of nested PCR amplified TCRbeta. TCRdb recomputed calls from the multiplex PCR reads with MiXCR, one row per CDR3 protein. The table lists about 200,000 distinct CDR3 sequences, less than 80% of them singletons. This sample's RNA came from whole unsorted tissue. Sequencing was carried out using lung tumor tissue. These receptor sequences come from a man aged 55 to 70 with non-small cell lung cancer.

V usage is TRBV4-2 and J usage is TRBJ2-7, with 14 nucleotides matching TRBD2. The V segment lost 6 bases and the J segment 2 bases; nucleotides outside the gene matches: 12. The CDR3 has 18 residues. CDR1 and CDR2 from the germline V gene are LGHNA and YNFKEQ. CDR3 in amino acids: CASSPSVTSGRATYEQYV. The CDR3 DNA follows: TGTGCCAGCAGTCCTTCCGTGACTAGCGGGAGGGCCACCTACGAGCAGTACGTC.

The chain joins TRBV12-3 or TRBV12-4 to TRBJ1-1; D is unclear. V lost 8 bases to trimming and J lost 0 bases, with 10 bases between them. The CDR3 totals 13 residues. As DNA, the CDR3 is TGTGCCAGCCAAGGGCGGATGAACACTGAAGCTTTCTTT. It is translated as CASQGRMNTEAFF.

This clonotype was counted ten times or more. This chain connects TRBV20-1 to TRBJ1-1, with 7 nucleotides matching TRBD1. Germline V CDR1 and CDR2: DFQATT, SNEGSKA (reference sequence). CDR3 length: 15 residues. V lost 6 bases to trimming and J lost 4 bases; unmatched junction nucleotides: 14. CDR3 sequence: CSARGQTLTGTEAFF. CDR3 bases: TGCAGTGCCCGGGGACAGACTTTGACCGGCACTGAAGCTTTCTTT.

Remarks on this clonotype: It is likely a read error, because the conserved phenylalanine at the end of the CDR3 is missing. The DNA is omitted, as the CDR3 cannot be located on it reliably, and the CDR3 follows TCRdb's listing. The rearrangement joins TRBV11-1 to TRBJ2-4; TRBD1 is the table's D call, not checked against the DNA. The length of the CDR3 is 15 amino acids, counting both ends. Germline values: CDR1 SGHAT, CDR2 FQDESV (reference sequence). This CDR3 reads CASNDPGDRVKIQYL.

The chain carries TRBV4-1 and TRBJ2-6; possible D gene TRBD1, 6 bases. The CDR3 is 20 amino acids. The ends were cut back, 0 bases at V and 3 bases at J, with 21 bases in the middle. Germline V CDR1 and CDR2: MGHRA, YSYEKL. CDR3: CASSQDRDQGFSGGANVLTF. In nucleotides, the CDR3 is TGCGCCAGCAGCCAAGATCGTGACCAGGGGTTTTCCGGTGGGGCCAACGTCCTGACTTTC.

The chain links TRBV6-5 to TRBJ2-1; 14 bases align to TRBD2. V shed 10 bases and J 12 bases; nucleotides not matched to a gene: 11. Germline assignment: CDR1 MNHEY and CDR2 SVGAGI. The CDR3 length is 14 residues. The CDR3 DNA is TGTGCCAACAGACTAGCGGGAGGGAGGCAAGTGCAGTTCTTC. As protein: CANRLAGGRQVQFF.

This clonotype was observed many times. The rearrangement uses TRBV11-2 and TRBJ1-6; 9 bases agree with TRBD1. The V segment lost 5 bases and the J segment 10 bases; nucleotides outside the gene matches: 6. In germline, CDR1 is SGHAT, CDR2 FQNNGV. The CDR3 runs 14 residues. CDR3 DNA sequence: TGTGCCAGCAGCCAGACAGGGGGTTCATCACCCCTCCACTTT. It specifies CASSQTGGSSPLHF.

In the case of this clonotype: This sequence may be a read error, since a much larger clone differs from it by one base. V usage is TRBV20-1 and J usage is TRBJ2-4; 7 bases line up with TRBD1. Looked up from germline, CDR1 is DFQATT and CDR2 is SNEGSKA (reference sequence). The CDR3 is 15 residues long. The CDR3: CNAATGGQARNIQYF. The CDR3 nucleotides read TGCAATGCTGCGACAGGCGGACAGGCCAGAAACATTCAGTACTTC.

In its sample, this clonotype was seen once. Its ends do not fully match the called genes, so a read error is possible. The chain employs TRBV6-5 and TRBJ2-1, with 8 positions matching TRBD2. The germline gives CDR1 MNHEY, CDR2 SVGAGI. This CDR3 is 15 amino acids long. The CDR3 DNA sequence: TGTGCCAGCAGCCAAGGGGCGGGAGGTTACAATGAGCAGTCCTTC. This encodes CASSQGAGGYNEQSF.

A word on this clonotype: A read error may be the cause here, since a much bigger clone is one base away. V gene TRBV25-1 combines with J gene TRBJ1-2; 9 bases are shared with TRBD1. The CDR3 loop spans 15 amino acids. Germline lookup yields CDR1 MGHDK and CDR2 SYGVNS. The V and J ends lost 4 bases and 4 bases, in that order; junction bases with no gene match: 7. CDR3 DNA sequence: TGTGCCAGCAGTGTTAGACAGGGGGATGTCTATGGCTACACCTTC. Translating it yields CASSVRQGDVYGYTF.

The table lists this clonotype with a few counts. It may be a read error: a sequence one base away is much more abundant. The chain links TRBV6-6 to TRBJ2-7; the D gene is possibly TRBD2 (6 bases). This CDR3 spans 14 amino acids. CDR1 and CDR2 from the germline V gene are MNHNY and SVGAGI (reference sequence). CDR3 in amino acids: CTSGTPGGTGEQYF. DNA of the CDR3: TGTACCAGCGGTACTCCTGGCGGGACCGGCGAGCAGTACTTC.